This TCR beta chain was retrieved from a study of CD8 T cells in ankylosing spondylitis. Study conclusions and caveats: Some of these motif variants have turned up before, in reports on reactive arthritis synovial fluid and blood. The disease-linked clones had a CD8+ phenotype and low blood frequencies. In ankylosing spondylitis blood, a motif of eight highly homologous TCR beta variants appeared characteristic.

The germline CDR1 and CDR2 sequences are MDHEN and SYDVKM. The CDR3 extends over 18 amino acids. Libraries for TCR beta were made by quantitative 5'-RACE with molecular barcodes. TCRdb passed the 5' RACE reads through MiXCR, listing each CDR3 protein once. This table holds approximately 300,000 distinct CDR3 sequences, less than 25% found once. With regard to this clonotype: No antigen is known for it.

Sample: blood, either unsorted or a sorted T cell fraction (not recorded which). The receptor's source is a female donor with ankylosing spondylitis or in good health (not recorded which). The chain recombines TRBV28 with TRBJ1-6; TRBD1 is a possible D gene (5 bases). CDR3 sequence reads: CPTYGTPKTGPYNSPLHF. The CDR3 DNA follows: TGTCCCACGTACGGGACCCCCAAAACGGGGCCCTATAATTCACCCCTCCACTTT.